The rows below give T cell receptor beta chains drawn from one sample of a study of cytomegalovirus exposure and HLA in healthy donors. The repertoire was sequenced with immunoSEQ multiplex PCR; TCRdb's copy has only in-frame clones and lacks some. The sample includes 140,000 to 150,000 clones, around four fifths of them seen just once. Sequences were obtained from PBMCs. The receptors shown here come from a female donor in good health and CMV-seronegative. Each CDR3 is given with its conserved first and last residue.

cdr3_aa v_call
CASSVLAKGTSGNTIYF TRBV6-1
CASNDRGRVTDTQYF TRBV28
CASSLRASGTSVYNEQFF TRBV27
CASSLAWASGEQYF TRBV7-2
CASSLEGQGSPEQYF TRBV7-9
CASRWAVTNEKLFF TRBV6-6
CSGRLTGERTEAFF TRBV29-1
CAGNLPMNRGPYEQYF TRBV30
CASSDTGRSLHF TRBV2
CASSLDAGANNEQFF TRBV7-7
CASSLRQDFYTIYF TRBV11-3
CASSQGRTYNEQFF TRBV11-2
CASTSRGPSQPQHF TRBV28
CASRATGRTGELFF TRBV10-2
CASSSIQGDNSPLHF TRBV28
CASPLRASSGNTIYF TRBV19
CSVVGLLTYEQYF TRBV29-1
CASSIDRGREKLFF TRBV27